The TCR beta chain under discussion was sequenced for a study of T cells in Graves' hyperthyroidism and ophthalmopathy. Findings of the study overall: Among thyroid clonotypes expanded above 0.001, most also appeared in blood.

This clonotype was seen at least ten times. Its antigen is unknown. Trimming pared 1 base from V and 3 bases from J, leaving 4 bases between. There are 11 residues in the CDR3. Germline CDR1 and CDR2: DFQATT and SNEGSKA (reference sequence). There were TCR beta CDR3 regions amplified from RNA transcripts. HTBI primers drove first-round RT-PCR of the TCR CDR3. One entry per CDR3 protein results from TCRdb running MiXCR on the multiplex PCR reads. This table has roughly 500,000 distinct CDR3 sequences, 46% appearing once. The chain links TRBV20-1 to TRBJ2-7; no reliable D call. This TCR came from an adult woman with Graves' disease, either hyperthyroidism or ophthalmopathy (not recorded which). Sequencing input: peripheral blood or thyroid tissue (not recorded which). CDR3 region: CSARAVYEQYF. Written as DNA, the CDR3 is TGCAGTGCTAGAGCTGTCTACGAGCAGTACTTC.